Reported below is one T cell receptor (beta chain). What it recognizes is unknown. The germline V gene has CDR1 SQVTM and CDR2 ANQGSEA. The length of the CDR3 is 12 residues. The ends were cut back, 4 bases at V and 6 bases at J, with 11 bases in the middle. The data are from a study of CD8 T cells in ankylosing spondylitis. Study-wide points: Significant enrichment of disease-linked clones was reported in matched ankylosing spondylitis synovial fluid.

MiXCR, applied by TCRdb to the 5' RACE reads, yields one record per CDR3 protein. The sample has 300,000 to 400,000 distinct CDR3 sequences, roughly 15% seen once. The chain employs TRBV29-1 and TRBJ2-3; D perhaps matches TRBD1 (6 bases). The TCR was taken from a male donor with ankylosing spondylitis or in good health (not recorded which). The sample taken for sequencing was blood, either unsorted or a sorted T cell fraction (not recorded which). CDR3 sequence reads: CSVAGGLDTQYF. In nucleotides, the CDR3 is TGCAGCGTTGCTGGGGGCCTGGATACGCAGTATTTT.